This entry lists 9 T cell receptor beta chains sequenced from one sample in a study of T-cell reconstitution after alpha-beta-depleted transplantation in children. The authors prepared the TCRbeta library with unique molecular identifiers. TCRdb called the PCR reads again in MiXCR, with one record for every CDR3 protein. The profile shows some 840,000 distinct CDR3 sequences, under 20% of them singletons. The sample here was PBMCs, mostly from graft donor cells, taken 360 days after TCRalphabeta/CD19-depleted stem cell transplant. These receptors originate from a male patient aged 10 to 17 who had a stem cell transplant for acute lymphoblastic leukemia, so the T cells may come from the graft donor.

This clonotype has more than one count but fewer than ten. V usage is TRBV10-3 and J usage is TRBJ2-5; 7 positions agree with TRBD1. This CDR3 is 16 amino acids long. CDR1 is ENHRY and CDR2 is SYGVKD in the germline V gene. Germline trimming cut 3 bases from V and 2 bases from J; bases unmatched to any gene: 9. In DNA form, the CDR3 reads TGTGCCATCAGTGACTCTGACAGGGTGCTGCAAGAGACCCAGTACTTC. The encoded protein is CAISDSDRVLQETQYF.

The rearrangement links TRBV5-1 to TRBJ2-7, with 8 bases lining up with TRBD1. Trimming took 4 bases from V and 4 from J; bases not matched to a gene: 10. Germline assignment: CDR1 SGHRS and CDR2 YFSETQ. CDR3 length: 15 amino acids. CDR3 in DNA: TGCGCCAGCAGCCGGACGGGACAGGTTGGGTACGAGCAGTACTTC. Translating it yields CASSRTGQVGYEQYF.

This clonotype was found a few times. The chain links TRBV28 to TRBJ2-1, with 15 bases matching TRBD2. Per the germline V gene, CDR1 is MDHEN and CDR2 is SYDVKM. The J segment lost 6 bases and the V segment lost 4 bases, leaving 1 base of the junction unmatched. This CDR3 has 15 residues. The CDR3 here is CASSWTSGGGNEQFF. The CDR3, as DNA: TGTGCCAGCAGTTGGACTAGCGGGGGGGGCAATGAGCAGTTCTTC. Using reference TRBV28 and TRBJ2-1 for the parts outside the CDR3, the full variable domain is DVKVTQSSRYLVKRTGEKVFLECVQDMDHENMFWYRQDPGLGLRLIYFSYDVKMKEKGDIPEGYSVSREKKERFSLILESASTNQTSMYLCASSWTSGGGNEQFFGPGTRLTVL.

This clonotype was counted a few times. One end of the junction is discordant with germline, which a read error may explain. V gene TRBV5-1 combines with J gene TRBJ2-1; D is ambiguous. From germline, CDR1 is SGHRS and CDR2 YFSETQ. This CDR3 has 15 residues. This CDR3 reads CASSLGGIVVNEQSF. CDR3 nucleotide sequence: TGCGCCAGCAGCTTGGGGGGTATCGTAGTCAATGAGCAGTCCTTC.

This clonotype was detected a few times. The V call is TRBV20-1, the J call TRBJ2-1; 9 positions match TRBD2. J gave up 7 bases and V 2 bases, and 3 bases lay outside the gene matches. Germline V gene sequence: CDR1 DFQATT, CDR2 SNEGSKA (reference sequence). CDR3 length: 13 amino acids. Here the CDR3 reads CSARTSGQNEQFF. The CDR3 region has the DNA TGCAGTGCTAGAACTAGCGGGCAGAATGAGCAGTTCTTC.

The rearrangement uses TRBV7-9 and TRBJ2-3; D is perhaps TRBD1 (5 bases). CDR1 SEHNR and CDR2 FQNEAQ come from the germline V gene (reference sequence). The CDR3 consists of 15 residues. V shed 6 bases and J shed 4 bases, with 17 bases lying between them. CDR3 DNA: TGTGCCAGCAGGCAAACGACAGATAGGGCAGATACGCAGTATTTT. This sequence encodes CASRQTTDRADTQYF.

V usage is TRBV29-1 and J usage is TRBJ1-2; D is ambiguous. Germline V gives CDR1 SQVTM, CDR2 ANQGSEA. The CDR3 is 12 amino acids. The V end was cut by 3 bases, the J end by 0 bases, with 5 bases between. Here the CDR3 DNA reads TGCAGCGTTGAGGGTACTAACTATGGCTACACCTTC. Amino acids: CSVEGTNYGYTF. The full variable domain, with the rest looked up from reference TRBV29-1 and TRBJ1-2, is SAVISQKPSRDICQRGTSLTIQCQVDSQVTMMFWYRQQPGQSLTLIATANQGSEATYESGFVIDKFPISRPNLTFSTLTVSNMSPEDSSIYLCSVEGTNYGYTFGSGTRLTVV.

The chain has TRBV11-2 and TRBJ1-2; tentative D call: TRBD1 (5 bases). There are 16 residues in the CDR3. V lost 1 base to trimming and J lost 3 bases, with 15 bases between them. Germline-derived CDR1 and CDR2 are SGHAT and FQNNGV. The CDR3 reads CASSLAPGPTYYGYTF. The CDR3 DNA follows: TGTGCCAGCAGCTTAGCTCCGGGACCAACTTACTATGGCTACACCTTC.

The rearrangement joins TRBV7-8 to TRBJ1-5; tentatively, D is TRBD1 (6 bases). V lost 5 bases, J lost 6 bases, and 17 bases lay in between. The germline V gene encodes CDR1 SGHVS and CDR2 FQNEAQ. This CDR3 is built from 15 residues. CDR3 region: CASSVRGGLGQPQHF. As DNA, the CDR3 is TGTGCCAGCAGCGTCCGAGGGGGACTGGGTCAGCCCCAGCATTTT.